This T cell receptor beta chain was captured in a study of immune evolution from preneoplasia to lung adenocarcinoma. Background on the study: HLA loss of heterozygosity: roughly 6.6% AIS, roughly 15% MIA, roughly 30% ADC, none AAH.

Measured with immunoSEQ multiplex PCR; TCRdb has only the in-frame clones, and not every one. Here the sample spans some 8,000 clones, just under 75% being singletons. CDR1 is WNHNN, CDR2 SYGVQD, per germline (reference sequence). This CDR3 contains 15 residues. After removal of 1 base from V and 2 bases from J, the junction contained 3 bases not matched to a gene. The specimen sequenced was FFPE lung adenocarcinoma in situ tissue. The clonotype originates from a donor at least 70 years old with lung adenocarcinoma. Some clones in this sample may be carry-over from other donors' samples. The V and J genes are TRBV10-1 and TRBJ2-3; the match to TRBD1 covers 7 bases. The CDR3 DNA reads as TGCGCCAGCAGTGAGTTGGGGACAGACACAGATACGCAGTATTTT. Translation gives CASSELGTDTDTQYF.